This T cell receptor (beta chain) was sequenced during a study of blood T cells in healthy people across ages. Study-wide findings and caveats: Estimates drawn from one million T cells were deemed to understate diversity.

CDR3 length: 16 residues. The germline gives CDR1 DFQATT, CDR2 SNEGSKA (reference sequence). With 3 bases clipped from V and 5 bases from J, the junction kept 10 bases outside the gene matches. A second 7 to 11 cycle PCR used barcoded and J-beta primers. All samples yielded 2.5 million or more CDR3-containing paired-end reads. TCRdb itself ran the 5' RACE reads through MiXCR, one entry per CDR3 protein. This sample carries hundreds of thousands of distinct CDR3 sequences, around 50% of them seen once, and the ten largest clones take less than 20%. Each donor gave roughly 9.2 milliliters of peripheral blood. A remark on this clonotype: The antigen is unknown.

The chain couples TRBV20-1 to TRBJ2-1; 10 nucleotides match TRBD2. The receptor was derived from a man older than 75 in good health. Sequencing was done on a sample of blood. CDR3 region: CSASSSLAGDDNEQFF. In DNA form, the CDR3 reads TGCAGTGCTAGTTCTTCCCTAGCGGGAGATGACAATGAGCAGTTCTTC.